These T cell receptor beta chains were read from a single sample in a study of cytomegalovirus exposure and HLA in healthy donors. Sequenced by immunoSEQ multiplex PCR; TCRdb stores in-frame clones only, minus some. The sample has some 130,000 clones, approximately 78% seen once; the top ten hold 1.4% to 1.5%. Sequencing was carried out using PBMCs. The receptors come from a female donor in good health and CMV-seronegative. Both conserved end residues are part of each CDR3. A D gene is named only where the DNA matches it firmly. Some rows mark clone size as missing; the rest say once, few, many or name a class of expanded clone.

size | J | V | D | DNA | CDR3
. | TRBJ1-3 | TRBV5-1 | TRBD1 | TGCGCCAGCAGCGCGGACAGGGGTTGGAGCTCTGGAAACACCATATATTTT | CASSADRGWSSGNTIYF
. | TRBJ2-7 | TRBV5-6 | . | TGTGCCAGCAGCGCTAAATACGAGCAGTACTTC | CASSAKYEQYF
few | TRBJ2-3 | TRBV4-3 | TRBD2 | TGCGCCAGCAGCCAAGATAGCGGGAGAGGGGCAGATACGCAGTATTTT | CASSQDSGRGADTQYF
. | TRBJ2-3 | TRBV10-1 | TRBD1 | TGCGCCAGCAGTGAGCCGGGACAGGGGGTAGATACGCAGTATTTT | CASSEPGQGVDTQYF
. | TRBJ1-5 | TRBV4-1 | TRBD1 | TGCGCCAGCAGCCAAGAAGGGGGCGCGGGGCCCCAGCATTTT | CASSQEGGAGPQHF
. | TRBJ2-2 | TRBV25-1 | . | TGTGCCAGCAGTGAAGGGGGCAACACCGGGGAGCTGTTTTTT | CASSEGGNTGELFF
once | TRBJ2-1 | TRBV6-1 | . | TGTGCCAGCAGAGGAGACAGCTCCTACAATGAGCAGTTCTTC | CASRGDSSYNEQFF
. | TRBJ1-2 | TRBV5-6 | TRBD1 | TGTGCCAGCAGCGCCGAGGGACAGGTCGGCGGCTACACCTTC | CASSAEGQVGGYTF
. | TRBJ2-7 | TRBV27 | TRBD2 | TGTGCCAGCAGACCGGGACTAGCGTCCTACGAGCAGTACTTC | CASRPGLASYEQYF
. | TRBJ1-1 | TRBV9 | . | TGTGCCAGCAGCGTAACAGGGATGAACACTGAAGCTTTCTTT | CASSVTGMNTEAFF
. | TRBJ1-1 | TRBV5-1 | TRBD1 | TGCGCCAGCAGCTTGGAGGGGGACAGGGTCGTTGAAGCTTTCTTT | CASSLEGDRVVEAFF
. | TRBJ2-5 | TRBV7-2 | . | TGTGCCAGCAGCTCGTCGACTCAAGAGACCCAGTACTTC | CASSSSTQETQYF
. | TRBJ1-1 | TRBV19 | . | TGTGCCAGTAGTACCCGGACAGCGCCCGGCACTGAAGCTTTCTTT | CASSTRTAPGTEAFF
. | TRBJ2-7 | TRBV20-1 | . | TGCGGTTTAGGCAGGGCGTACGAGCAGTACTTC | CGLGRAYEQYF
. | TRBJ2-1 | TRBV5-1 | TRBD2 | TGCGCCAGCAGCTCCGGACTAGCAAATGAGCAGTTCTTC | CASSSGLANEQFF
. | TRBJ1-4 | TRBV28 | . | TGTGCCAGCAAAAAGGCCGCGGGTGAAAAACTGTTTTTT | CASKKAAGEKLFF
. | TRBJ1-2 | TRBV5-1 | . | TGCGCCAGCAGCTTATCAGTTGCGGGCTATGGCTACACCTTC | CASSLSVAGYGYTF
. | TRBJ2-3 | TRBV28 | . | TGTGCCAGCAAACAGTCCACAGATACGCAGTATTTT | CASKQSTDTQYF
. | TRBJ2-3 | TRBV7-2 | TRBD2 | TGTGCCAGCAGCTTAGTAGCGGGAAGCACAGATACGCAGTATTTT | CASSLVAGSTDTQYF
. | TRBJ2-1 | TRBV9 | TRBD2 | TGTGCCAGCAGCGTAGCCGCTAGCGGGATGCCAAATGAGCAGTTCTTC | CASSVAASGMPNEQFF
. | TRBJ1-1 | TRBV10-1 | TRBD1 | TGCGCCAGCGGGACAGCGAACACTGAAGCTTTCTTT | CASGTANTEAFF
. | TRBJ1-2 | TRBV2 | TRBD1 | TGTGCCAGCAGCTCAGACAGGGGCGATGGCTACACCTTC | CASSSDRGDGYTF
few | TRBJ2-7 | TRBV7-2 | . | TGTGCCAGCAGCTTATACGACTCCACGAGGGAGCAGTACTTC | CASSLYDSTREQYF
. | TRBJ1-5 | TRBV28 | . | TGTGCCAGCAGTTCACTGGCAGGGGGCAATCAGCCCCAGCATTTT | CASSSLAGGNQPQHF
. | TRBJ2-5 | TRBV28 | TRBD1 | TGTGCCAGCAGAACACAGGGGCTGGAGGAGACCCAGTACTTC | CASRTQGLEETQYF
few | TRBJ1-2 | TRBV28 | TRBD1 | TGTGCCAGCAGTGTGCCCAGGGGGCATTCCTATGGCTACACCTTC | CASSVPRGHSYGYTF
. | TRBJ1-2 | TRBV12-5 | . | TGTGCTAGTGGTTTGGTACCCGGGGAGGGCTACACCTTC | CASGLVPGEGYTF
. | TRBJ1-4 | TRBV18 | . | TGTGCCAGCTCAGACGACAGTAATGAAAAACTGTTTTTT | CASSDDSNEKLFF
few | TRBJ2-7 | TRBV9 | . | TGTGCCAGCAGCCACAATGCCGGGATCAACTACGAGCAGTACTTC | CASSHNAGINYEQYF
. | TRBJ1-6 | TRBV2 | . | TGTGCCAGCAGTCCAATTGTCGACAGAATTACCTATAATTCACCCCTCCACTTT | CASSPIVDRITYNSPLHF
. | TRBJ1-4 | TRBV9 | TRBD1 | TGTGCCAGCACCGGACAGGGTCGATGGGGTGAAAAACTGTTTTTT | CASTGQGRWGEKLFF
. | TRBJ2-1 | TRBV28 | . | TGTGCCAGCAACCTCCCCGGGTATTTTGAGCAGTTCTTC | CASNLPGYFEQFF
. | TRBJ2-5 | TRBV5-8 | TRBD1 | TGTGCCAGCAGCTTACCCCGGGACAGGGGCCAAGAGACCCAGTACTTC | CASSLPRDRGQETQYF
. | TRBJ2-3 | TRBV2 | TRBD1 | TGTGCCAGCAGCTTCCGGGACAGGGGACCAGATACGCAGTATTTT | CASSFRDRGPDTQYF
. | TRBJ2-5 | TRBV15 | TRBD2 | TGTGCCACCAGCGTCGGAGCGGGAGGGGGTTTACGAGAGACCCAGTACTTC | CATSVGAGGGLRETQYF